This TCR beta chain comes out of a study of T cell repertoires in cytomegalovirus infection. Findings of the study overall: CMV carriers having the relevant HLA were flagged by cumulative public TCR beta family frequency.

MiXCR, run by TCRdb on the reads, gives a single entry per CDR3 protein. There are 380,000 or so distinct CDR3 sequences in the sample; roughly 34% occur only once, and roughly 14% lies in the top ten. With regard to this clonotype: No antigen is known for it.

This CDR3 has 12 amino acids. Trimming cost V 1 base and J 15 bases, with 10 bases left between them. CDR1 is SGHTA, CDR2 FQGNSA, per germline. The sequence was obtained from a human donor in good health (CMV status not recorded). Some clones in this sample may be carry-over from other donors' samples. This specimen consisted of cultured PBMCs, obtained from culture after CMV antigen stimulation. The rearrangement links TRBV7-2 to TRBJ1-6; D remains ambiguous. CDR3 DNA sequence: TGTGCCAGCAGCTTAGATCGGGTGGTCCTCCACTTT. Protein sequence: CASSLDRVVLHF.